This entry concerns a single T cell receptor beta chain. In its sample, this clonotype was seen many times. Its antigen remains unidentified. No base quality information exists; no much larger clone differs at one position. The data originate from a study of CD8 T cells in ankylosing spondylitis (dated by TCRdb to 2017 to 2019). Background for the entire study: To find TCR variants linked to disease, the study profiled T cell receptor beta repertoires in ankylosing spondylitis patients and healthy donors. The full study cohort was made up of under 30 ankylosing spondylitis patients and 95 to 130 healthy donors. Peripheral blood was sampled, and synovial fluid was additionally collected from ankylosing spondylitis patients.

Trimming takes 2 bases from V and 7 bases from J, and the germline ends sit 3 bases apart. From the cysteine up to the phenylalanine, the CDR3 has a length of 11 residues. Only the CDR3 DNA stays, 33 bases, in frame from base 1. The sequencing machine was an Illumina HiSeq 2500. Quantitative 5'-RACE with molecular barcodes was the method used to prepare the TCR beta libraries. In the source study's methods: A new computational method based on a probabilistic model of VDJ rearrangement was used to identify disease-linked TCR variants. TCRdb applied fastp at Q25 and MiXCR to the public reads, then kept only in-frame beta chains. Rows are combined by CDR3 protein, so each entry shows the most common genes and DNA. It is TCRdb's table, rather than the study itself, that gives the V and J calls and clone size. The sample table shows approximately 100,000 distinct CDR3 sequences, and 8% to 10% are seen once. Jointly, the top ten make up 9.5% to 10% of the sample.

General conclusions and limits of the study: The disease-linked clones were reported as significantly enriched in matched synovial fluid samples from ankylosing spondylitis patients. Blood from ankylosing spondylitis patients appeared to be characterized by a TCR beta motif composed of under ten highly homologous amino acid variants. A CD8+ phenotype was shown by the disease-linked clones, which were found at relatively low frequencies in peripheral blood. Some TCR beta motif variants had previously been reported in synovial fluid and blood of reactive arthritis patients, which suggested common disease-initiation mechanisms.

This clonotype was obtained from a male donor with ankylosing spondylitis or in good health (not recorded which). The sequenced sample consisted of blood, either unsorted or a sorted T cell fraction (not recorded which). The rearrangement combines TRBV12-3 or TRBV12-4 with TRBJ1-5; no D gene is confidently identified. The nucleotide sequence reads as follows: TGTGCCAGCAGTTTAAGCCAGCCCCAGCATTTT. It codes for CASSLSQPQHF.